This TCR beta chain was captured by sequencing in a study of cytomegalovirus exposure and HLA in healthy donors. Deletions cut 1 base from V and 2 bases from J, with 9 bases between. The germline V gene has CDR1 PRHDT and CDR2 FYEKMQ (reference sequence). The CDR3 loop spans 14 amino acids. Assay: immunoSEQ multiplex PCR; the TCRdb copy retains only in-frame clones and omits some. This table holds 200,000 to 250,000 clones, around 86% found once. The donors were in the 120-subject validation cohort, distinct from the roughly 670-subject first cohort. J is TRBJ2-7 and V is TRBV13, with D possibly matching TRBD1 (5 bases). The sample comprised PBMCs. The source of this sequence is a woman aged 18-30 years in good health and CMV-seropositive. CDR3 bases: TGTGCCAGCAGCTTAGTAGGGGCGGCCTACGAGCAGTACTTC. Its protein product is CASSLVGAAYEQYF.